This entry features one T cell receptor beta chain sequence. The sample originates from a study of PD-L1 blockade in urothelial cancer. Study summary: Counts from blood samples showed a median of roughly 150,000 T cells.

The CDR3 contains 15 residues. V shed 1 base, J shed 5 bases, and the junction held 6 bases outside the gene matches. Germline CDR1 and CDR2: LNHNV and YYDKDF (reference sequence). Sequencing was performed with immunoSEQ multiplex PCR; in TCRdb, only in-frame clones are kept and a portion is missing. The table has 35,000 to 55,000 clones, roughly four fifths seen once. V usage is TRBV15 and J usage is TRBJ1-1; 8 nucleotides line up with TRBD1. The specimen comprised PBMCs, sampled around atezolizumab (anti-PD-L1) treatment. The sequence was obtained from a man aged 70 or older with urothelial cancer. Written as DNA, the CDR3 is TGTGCCACCAGCAGAGGAGGACAGGGAGGAACTGAAGCTTTCTTT. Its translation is CATSRGGQGGTEAFF.